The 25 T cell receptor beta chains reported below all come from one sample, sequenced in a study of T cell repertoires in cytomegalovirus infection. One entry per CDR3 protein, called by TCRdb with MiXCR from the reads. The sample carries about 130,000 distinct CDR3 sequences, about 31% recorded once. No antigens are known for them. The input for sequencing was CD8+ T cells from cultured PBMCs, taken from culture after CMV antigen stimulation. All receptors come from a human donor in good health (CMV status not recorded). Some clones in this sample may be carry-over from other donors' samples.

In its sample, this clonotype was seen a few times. In nucleotides, the CDR3 is TGCAGCGTTGGGGACAGCACCGGGGAGCTGTTTTTT. Its translation: CSVGDSTGELFF. This chain connects TRBV29-1 to TRBJ2-2, with 7 nucleotides matching TRBD1. This CDR3 has 12 residues. J was trimmed by 4 bases and V by 4 bases; bases with no gene match: 0. Germline assignment: CDR1 SQVTM and CDR2 ANQGSEA.

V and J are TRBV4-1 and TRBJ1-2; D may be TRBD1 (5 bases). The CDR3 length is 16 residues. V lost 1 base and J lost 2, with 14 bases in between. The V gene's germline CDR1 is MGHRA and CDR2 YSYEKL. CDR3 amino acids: CASSQVNTGQNYGYTF. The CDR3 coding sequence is TGCGCCAGCAGCCAAGTTAATACAGGCCAGAACTATGGCTACACCTTC.

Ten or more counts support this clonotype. This CDR3 reads CASSLVQGGTDTQYF. As DNA, the CDR3 is TGTGCCAGCAGCTTAGTGCAGGGAGGCACAGATACGCAGTATTTT. The chain carries TRBV7-2 and TRBJ2-3; tentatively, D is TRBD1 or TRBD2 (5 bases each). The CDR3 is 15 residues long. V gave up 1 base and J gave up 1 base, with 9 bases separating them. Germline CDR1 is SGHTA and CDR2 is FQGNSA.

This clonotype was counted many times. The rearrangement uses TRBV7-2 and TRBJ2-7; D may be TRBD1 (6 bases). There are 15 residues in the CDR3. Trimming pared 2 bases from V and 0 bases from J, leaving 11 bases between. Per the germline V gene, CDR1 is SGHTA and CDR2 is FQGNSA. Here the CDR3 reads CASSLSPGVSYEQYF. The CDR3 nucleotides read TGTGCCAGCAGCTTATCGCCAGGGGTCTCCTACGAGCAGTACTTC.

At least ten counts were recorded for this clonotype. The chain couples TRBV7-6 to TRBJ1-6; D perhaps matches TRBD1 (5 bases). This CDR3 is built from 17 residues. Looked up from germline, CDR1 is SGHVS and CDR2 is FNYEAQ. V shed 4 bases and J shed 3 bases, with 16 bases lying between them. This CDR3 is CASSSSAGGFYNSPLHF. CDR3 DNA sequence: TGTGCCAGCAGCTCGTCCGCCGGGGGTTTCTATAATTCACCCCTCCACTTT.

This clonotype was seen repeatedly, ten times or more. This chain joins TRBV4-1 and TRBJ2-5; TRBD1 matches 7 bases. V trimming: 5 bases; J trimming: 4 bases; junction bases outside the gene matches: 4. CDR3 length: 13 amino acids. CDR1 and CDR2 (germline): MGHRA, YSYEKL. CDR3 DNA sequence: TGCGCCAGCAGCGGGTCAGGGGGAGAGACCCAGTACTTC. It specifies CASSGSGGETQYF.

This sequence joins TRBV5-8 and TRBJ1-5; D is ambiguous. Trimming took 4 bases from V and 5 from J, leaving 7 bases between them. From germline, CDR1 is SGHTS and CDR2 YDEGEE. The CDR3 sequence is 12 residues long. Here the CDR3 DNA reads TGTGCCAGCAGCCTCCAAGATCAGCCCCAGCATTTT. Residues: CASSLQDQPQHF.

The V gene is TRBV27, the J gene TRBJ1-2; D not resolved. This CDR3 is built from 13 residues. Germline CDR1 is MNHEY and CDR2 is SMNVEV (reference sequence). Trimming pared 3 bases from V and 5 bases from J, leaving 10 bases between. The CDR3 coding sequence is TGTGCCAGCAGTTTCGGGCCTGATTATGGCTACACCTTC. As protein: CASSFGPDYGYTF.

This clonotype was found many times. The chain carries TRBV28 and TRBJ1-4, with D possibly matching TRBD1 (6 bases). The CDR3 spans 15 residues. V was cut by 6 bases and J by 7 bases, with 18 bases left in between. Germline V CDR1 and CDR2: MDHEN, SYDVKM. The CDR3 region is CASSPGGGLGEKLFF. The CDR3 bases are TGTGCCAGCAGCCCGGGAGGGGGATTAGGTGAAAAACTGTTTTTT.

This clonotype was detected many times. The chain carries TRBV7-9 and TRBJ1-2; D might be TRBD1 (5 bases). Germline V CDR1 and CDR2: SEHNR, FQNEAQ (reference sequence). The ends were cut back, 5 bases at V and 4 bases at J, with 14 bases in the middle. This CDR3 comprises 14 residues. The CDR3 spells CASSTATASYGYTF. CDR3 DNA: TGTGCCAGCAGCACCGCGACAGCCTCCTATGGCTACACCTTC.

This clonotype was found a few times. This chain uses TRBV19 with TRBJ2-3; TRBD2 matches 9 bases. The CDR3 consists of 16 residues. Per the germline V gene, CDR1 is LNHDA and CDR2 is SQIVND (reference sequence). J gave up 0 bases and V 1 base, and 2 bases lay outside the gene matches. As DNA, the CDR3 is TGTGCCAGTAGTATAGGACTAGCGGTTAGCACAGATACGCAGTATTTT. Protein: CASSIGLAVSTDTQYF.

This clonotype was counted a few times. DNA for the CDR3: TGCAGTGCTAGCGCCCGGGGAGATAATTCACCCCTCCACTTT. This sequence encodes CSASARGDNSPLHF. V gene TRBV20-1 combines with J gene TRBJ1-6, with D hard to call. With 3 bases removed from V and 5 bases from J, the gap between germline ends came to 11 bases. In germline, CDR1 is DFQATT, CDR2 SNEGSKA (reference sequence). CDR3 size: 14 residues.

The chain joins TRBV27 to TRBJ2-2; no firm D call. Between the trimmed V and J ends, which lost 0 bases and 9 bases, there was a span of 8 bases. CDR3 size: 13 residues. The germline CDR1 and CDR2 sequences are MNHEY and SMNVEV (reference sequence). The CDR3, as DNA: TGTGCCAGCAGTTTATCGGAAGGGTGGGAGCTGTTTTTT. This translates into CASSLSEGWELFF.

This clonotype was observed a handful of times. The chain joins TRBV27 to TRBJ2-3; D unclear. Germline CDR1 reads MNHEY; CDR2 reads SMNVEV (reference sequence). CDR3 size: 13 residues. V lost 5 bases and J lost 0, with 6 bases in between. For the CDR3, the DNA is TGTGCCAGCAGTCAACTTAGCACAGATACGCAGTATTTT. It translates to CASSQLSTDTQYF.

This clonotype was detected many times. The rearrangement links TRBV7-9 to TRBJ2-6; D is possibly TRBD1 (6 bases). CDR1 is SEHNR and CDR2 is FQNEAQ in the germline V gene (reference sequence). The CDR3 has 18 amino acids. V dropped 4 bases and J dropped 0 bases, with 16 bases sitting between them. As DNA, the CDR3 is TGTGCCAGCAGCTCACACAGGGCCCGGGTCTCTGGGGCCAACGTCCTGACTTTC. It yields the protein CASSSHRARVSGANVLTF. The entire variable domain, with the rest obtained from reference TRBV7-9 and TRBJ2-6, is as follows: DTGVSQNPRHKITKRGQNVTFRCDPISEHNRLYWYRQTLGQGPEFLTYFQNEAQLEKSRLLSDRFSAERPKGSFSTLEIQRTEQGDSAMYLCASSSHRARVSGANVLTFGAGSRLTVL.

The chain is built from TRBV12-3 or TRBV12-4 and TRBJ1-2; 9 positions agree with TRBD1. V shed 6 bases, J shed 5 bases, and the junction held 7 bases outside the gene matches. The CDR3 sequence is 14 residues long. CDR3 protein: CASSPPGQGYGYTF. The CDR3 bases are TGTGCCAGCAGCCCCCCGGGACAGGGTTATGGCTACACCTTC.

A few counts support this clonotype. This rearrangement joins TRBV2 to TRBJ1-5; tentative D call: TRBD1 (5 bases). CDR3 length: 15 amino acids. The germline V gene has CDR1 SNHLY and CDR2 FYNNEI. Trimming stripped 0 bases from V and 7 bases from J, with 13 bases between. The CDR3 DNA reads TGTGCCAGCAGTGAAGCGTGGGGGGGAAGACAGCCCCAGCATTTT. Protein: CASSEAWGGRQPQHF.

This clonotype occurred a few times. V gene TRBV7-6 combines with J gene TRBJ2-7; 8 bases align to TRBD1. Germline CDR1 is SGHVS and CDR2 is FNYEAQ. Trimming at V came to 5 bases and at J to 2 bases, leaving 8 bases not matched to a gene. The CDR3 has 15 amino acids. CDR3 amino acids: CASSPLTGEAYEQYF. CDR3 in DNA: TGTGCCAGCAGCCCCTTGACAGGGGAGGCCTACGAGCAGTACTTC.

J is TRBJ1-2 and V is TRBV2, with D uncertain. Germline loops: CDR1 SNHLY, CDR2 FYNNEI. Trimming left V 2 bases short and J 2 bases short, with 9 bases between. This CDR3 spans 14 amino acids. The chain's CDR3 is CASSENGENYGYTF. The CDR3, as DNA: TGTGCCAGCAGTGAAAACGGGGAGAACTATGGCTACACCTTC.

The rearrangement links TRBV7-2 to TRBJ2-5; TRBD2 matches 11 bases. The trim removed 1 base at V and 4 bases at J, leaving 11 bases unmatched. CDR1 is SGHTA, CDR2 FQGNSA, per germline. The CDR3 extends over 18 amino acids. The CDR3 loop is CASSLVLAGGSGRETQYF. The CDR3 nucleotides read TGTGCCAGCAGCTTAGTTCTAGCGGGGGGCTCCGGGAGAGAGACCCAGTACTTC.

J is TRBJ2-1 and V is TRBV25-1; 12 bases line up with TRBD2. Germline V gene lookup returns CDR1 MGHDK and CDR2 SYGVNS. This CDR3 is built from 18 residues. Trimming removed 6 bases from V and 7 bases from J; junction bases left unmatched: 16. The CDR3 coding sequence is TGTGCCAGCAGGGGAACTAGCGGGGGGTTAATTGCGTCGAATGAGCAGTTCTTC. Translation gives CASRGTSGGLIASNEQFF.

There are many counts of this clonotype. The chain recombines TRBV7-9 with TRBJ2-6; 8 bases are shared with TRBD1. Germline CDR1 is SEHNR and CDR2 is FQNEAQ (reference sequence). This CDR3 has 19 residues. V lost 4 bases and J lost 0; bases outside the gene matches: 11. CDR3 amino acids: CASSSGQEAPISGANVLTF. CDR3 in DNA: TGTGCCAGCAGCTCGGGACAGGAAGCTCCTATCTCTGGGGCCAACGTCCTGACTTTC.

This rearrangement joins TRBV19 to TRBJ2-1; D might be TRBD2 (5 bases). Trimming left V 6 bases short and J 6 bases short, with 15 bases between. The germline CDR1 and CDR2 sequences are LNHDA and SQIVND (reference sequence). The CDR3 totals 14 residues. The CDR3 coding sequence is TGTGCCAGTAGCTGGTCGAGAGGGCTCAATGAGCAGTTCTTC. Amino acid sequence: CASSWSRGLNEQFF.

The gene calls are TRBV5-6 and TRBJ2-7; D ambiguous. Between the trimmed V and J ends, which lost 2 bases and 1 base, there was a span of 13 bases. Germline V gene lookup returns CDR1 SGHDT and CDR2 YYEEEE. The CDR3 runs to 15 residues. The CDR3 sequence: CASSFKGLPSYEQYF. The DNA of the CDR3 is TGTGCCAGCAGCTTCAAGGGCCTACCTTCCTACGAGCAGTACTTC.

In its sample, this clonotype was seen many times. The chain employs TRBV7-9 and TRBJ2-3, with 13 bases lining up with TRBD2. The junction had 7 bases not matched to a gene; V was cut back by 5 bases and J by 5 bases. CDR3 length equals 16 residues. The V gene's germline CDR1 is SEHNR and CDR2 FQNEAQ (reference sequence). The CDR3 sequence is CASSPGTSGAQDTQYF. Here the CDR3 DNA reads TGTGCCAGCAGCCCAGGGACTAGCGGGGCACAAGATACGCAGTATTTT.